The clone carrying this T cell receptor (beta chain) was seen ten or more times. As to time point: sample taken at primary tumor resection. The donors, more than 55 patients with untreated early-stage non-small cell lung cancer, provided the samples. The study tagged each TCR cDNA molecule with a unique molecular identifier. Each CDR3 protein gets one entry after TCRdb re-called the 5' RACE reads with MiXCR. Of over 50,000 distinct CDR3 sequences listed, under 7.5% were seen once; the top ten hold roughly 14%. The data stem from a study of spatial heterogeneity in lung cancer. This CDR3 is 16 amino acids long. Between the trimmed V and J ends, which lost 0 bases and 7 bases, there was a span of 17 bases. Germline V lookup: CDR1 SGHRS, CDR2 YFSETQ.

The J gene is TRBJ2-1, the V gene TRBV5-1, with TRBD2 as a possible D gene (6 bases). This sequence was found in a female donor with early-stage non-small cell lung cancer. The material was PBMCs, obtained at surgery. CDR3: CASSLGRDSRGNEQFF. CDR3 nucleotides: TGCGCCAGCAGCTTGGGCCGGGACTCGAGGGGTAATGAGCAGTTCTTC. Complete variable domain (other parts from reference TRBV5-1 and TRBJ2-1): KAGVTQTPRYLIKTRGQQVTLSCSPISGHRSVSWYQQTPGQGLQFLFEYFSETQRNKGNFPGRFSGRQFSNSRSEMNVSTLELGDSALYLCASSLGRDSRGNEQFFGPGTRLTVL.